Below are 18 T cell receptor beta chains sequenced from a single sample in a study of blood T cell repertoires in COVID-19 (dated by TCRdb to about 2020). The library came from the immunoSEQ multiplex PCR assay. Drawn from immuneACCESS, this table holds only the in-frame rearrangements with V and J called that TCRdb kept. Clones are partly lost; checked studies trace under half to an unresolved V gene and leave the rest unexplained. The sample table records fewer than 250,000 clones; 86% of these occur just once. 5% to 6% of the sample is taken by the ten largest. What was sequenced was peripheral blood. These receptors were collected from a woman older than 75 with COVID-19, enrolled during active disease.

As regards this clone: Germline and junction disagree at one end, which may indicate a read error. The CDR3 spells CANSFRTANTEAFF. CDR3 DNA: TGTGCCAACAGCTTCAGAACAGCGAACACTGAAGCTTTCTTT. The rearrangement joins TRBV5-8 to TRBJ1-1; D gene unclear. This CDR3 has 14 amino acids. Germline loops: CDR1 SGHTS, CDR2 YDEGEE.

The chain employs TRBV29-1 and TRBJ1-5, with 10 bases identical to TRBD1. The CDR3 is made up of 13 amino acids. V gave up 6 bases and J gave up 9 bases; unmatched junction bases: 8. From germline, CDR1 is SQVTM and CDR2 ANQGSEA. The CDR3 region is CSVTGTGDGPQHF. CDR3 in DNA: TGCAGCGTAACCGGGACAGGGGACGGGCCCCAGCATTTT.

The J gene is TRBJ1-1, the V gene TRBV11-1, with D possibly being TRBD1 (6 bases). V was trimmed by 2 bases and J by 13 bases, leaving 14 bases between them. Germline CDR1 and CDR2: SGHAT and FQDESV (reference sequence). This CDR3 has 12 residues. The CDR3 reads CASSLLGTRGFF. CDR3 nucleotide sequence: TGTGCCAGCAGCTTACTTGGGACCAGGGGTTTCTTT.

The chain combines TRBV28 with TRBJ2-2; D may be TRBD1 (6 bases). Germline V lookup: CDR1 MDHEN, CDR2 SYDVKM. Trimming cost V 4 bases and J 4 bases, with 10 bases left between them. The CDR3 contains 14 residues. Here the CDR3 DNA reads TGTGCCAGCAGTTCCCAGGGGTTCACCGGGGAGCTGTTTTTT. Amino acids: CASSSQGFTGELFF.

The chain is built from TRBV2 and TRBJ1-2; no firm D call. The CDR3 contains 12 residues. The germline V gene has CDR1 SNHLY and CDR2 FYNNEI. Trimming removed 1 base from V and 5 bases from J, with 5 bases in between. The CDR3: CASSEDQYGYTF. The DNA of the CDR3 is TGTGCCAGCAGTGAAGATCAGTATGGCTACACCTTC.

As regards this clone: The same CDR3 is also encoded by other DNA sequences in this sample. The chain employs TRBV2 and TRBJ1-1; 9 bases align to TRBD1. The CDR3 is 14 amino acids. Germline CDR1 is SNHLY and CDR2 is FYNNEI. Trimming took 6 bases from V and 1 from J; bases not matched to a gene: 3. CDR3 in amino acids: CASRGQGANTEAFF. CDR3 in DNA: TGTGCCAGCAGGGGACAGGGTGCGAACACTGAAGCTTTCTTT.

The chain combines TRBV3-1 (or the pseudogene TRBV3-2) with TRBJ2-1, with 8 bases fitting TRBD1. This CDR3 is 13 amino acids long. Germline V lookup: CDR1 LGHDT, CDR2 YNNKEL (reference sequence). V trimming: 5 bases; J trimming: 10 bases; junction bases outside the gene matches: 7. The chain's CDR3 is CASSRDRSGEQFF. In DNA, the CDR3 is TGTGCCAGCAGCAGGGACAGGTCGGGCGAGCAGTTCTTC.

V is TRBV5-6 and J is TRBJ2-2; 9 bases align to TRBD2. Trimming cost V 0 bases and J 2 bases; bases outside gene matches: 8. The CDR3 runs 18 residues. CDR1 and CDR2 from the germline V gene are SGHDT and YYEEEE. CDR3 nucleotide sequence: TGTGCCAGCAGCTTGGGTGTAGCGGGGGCCACAAACACCGGGGAGCTGTTTTTT. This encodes CASSLGVAGATNTGELFF.

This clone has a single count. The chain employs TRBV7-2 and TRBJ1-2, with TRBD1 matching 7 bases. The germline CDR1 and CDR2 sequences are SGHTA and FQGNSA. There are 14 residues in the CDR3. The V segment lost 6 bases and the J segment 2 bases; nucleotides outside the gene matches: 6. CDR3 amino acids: CASRAGGMNYGYTF. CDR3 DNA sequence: TGTGCCAGCAGAGCAGGGGGAATGAACTATGGCTACACCTTC.

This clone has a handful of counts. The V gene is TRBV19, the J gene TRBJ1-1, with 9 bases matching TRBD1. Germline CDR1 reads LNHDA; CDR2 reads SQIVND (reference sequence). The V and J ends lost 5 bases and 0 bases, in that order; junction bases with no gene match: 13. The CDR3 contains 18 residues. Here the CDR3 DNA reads TGTGCCAGTAGTGTTCCCGCCTCCGGGACAGGGTTGAACACTGAAGCTTTCTTT. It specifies CASSVPASGTGLNTEAFF.

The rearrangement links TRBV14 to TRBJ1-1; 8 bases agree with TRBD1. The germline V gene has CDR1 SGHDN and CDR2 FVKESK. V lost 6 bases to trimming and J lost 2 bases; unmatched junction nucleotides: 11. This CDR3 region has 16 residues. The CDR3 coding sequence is TGTGCCAGCAGTCTACTCGGGACAGGAGGAAACACTGAAGCTTTCTTT. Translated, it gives CASSLLGTGGNTEAFF.

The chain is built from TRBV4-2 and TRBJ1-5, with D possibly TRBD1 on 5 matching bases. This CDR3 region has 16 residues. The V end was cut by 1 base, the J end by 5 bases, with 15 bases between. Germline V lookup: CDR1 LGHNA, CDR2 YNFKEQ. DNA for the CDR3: TGTGCCAGCAGCCAAGTTAGTCTGACAGCACATCAGCCCCAGCATTTT. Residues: CASSQVSLTAHQPQHF.

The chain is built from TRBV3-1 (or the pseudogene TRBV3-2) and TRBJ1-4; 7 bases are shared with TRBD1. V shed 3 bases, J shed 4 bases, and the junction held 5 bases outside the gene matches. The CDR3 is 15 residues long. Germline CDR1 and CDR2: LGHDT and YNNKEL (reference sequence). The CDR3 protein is CASSHGDSHNEKLFF. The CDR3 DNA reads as TGTGCCAGCAGCCATGGGGACAGTCATAATGAAAAACTGTTTTTT.

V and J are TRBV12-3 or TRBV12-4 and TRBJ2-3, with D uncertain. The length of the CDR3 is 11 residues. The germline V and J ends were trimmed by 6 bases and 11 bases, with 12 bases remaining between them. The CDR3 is CASSSPKRQYF. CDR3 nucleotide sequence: TGTGCCAGCAGCTCCCCGAAGAGGCAGTATTTT.

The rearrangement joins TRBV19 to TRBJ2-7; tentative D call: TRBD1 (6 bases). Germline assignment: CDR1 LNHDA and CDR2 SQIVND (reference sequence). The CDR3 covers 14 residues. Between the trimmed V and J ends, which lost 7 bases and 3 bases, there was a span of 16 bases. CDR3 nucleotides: TGTGCCAGTATGGGATCACAGGGTAACTACGAGCAGTACTTC. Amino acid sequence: CASMGSQGNYEQYF.

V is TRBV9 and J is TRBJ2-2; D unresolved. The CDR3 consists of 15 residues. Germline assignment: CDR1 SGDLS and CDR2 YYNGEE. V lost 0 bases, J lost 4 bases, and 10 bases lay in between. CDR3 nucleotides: TGTGCCAGCAGCGTAGACGGCAGAGGCACCGGGGAGCTGTTTTTT. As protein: CASSVDGRGTGELFF.

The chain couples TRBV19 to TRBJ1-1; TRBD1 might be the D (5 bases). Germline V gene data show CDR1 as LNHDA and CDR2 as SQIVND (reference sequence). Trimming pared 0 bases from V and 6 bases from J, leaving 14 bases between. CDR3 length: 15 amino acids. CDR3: CASSIEGGAGAEAFF. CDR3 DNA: TGTGCCAGTAGTATAGAGGGGGGAGCCGGCGCTGAAGCTTTCTTT.

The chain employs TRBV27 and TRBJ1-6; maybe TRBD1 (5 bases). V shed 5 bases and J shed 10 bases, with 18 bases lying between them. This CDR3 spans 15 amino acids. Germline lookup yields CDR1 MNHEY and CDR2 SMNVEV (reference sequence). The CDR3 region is CASSRSRDLRSPLHF. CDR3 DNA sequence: TGTGCCAGCAGTCGATCCAGGGATCTAAGGTCACCCCTCCACTTT.